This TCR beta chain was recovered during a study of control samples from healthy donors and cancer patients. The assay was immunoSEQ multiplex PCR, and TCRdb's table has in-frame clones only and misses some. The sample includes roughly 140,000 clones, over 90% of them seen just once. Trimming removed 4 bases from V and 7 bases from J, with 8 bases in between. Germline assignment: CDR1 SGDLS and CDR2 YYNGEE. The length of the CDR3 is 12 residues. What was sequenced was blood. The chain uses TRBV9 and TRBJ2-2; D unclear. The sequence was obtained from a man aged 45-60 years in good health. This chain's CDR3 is CASSPRNGELFF. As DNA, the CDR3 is TGTGCCAGCAGCCCCCGCAACGGGGAGCTGTTTTTT.